This T cell receptor (beta chain) was found in a study of radiation and T cells in renal cell carcinoma. Overall study: Nephrectomy followed 15 Gy stereotactic body radiation by 4 weeks.

Stated time point: blood 2 weeks post-SBRT. Treatment meaning: 15 Gy SBRT to primary tumor, nephrectomy 4 weeks later. Clones were read by immunoSEQ multiplex PCR, and TCRdb kept only the in-frame ones, dropping some. The repertoire includes about 130,000 clones, around 80% of them detected once, and approximately 6.3% sits in the top ten. The CDR3 has 15 residues. Trimming removed 6 bases at V and 1 base at J, with 14 bases between. Germline CDR1 and CDR2: MNHEY and SVGAGI. This specimen was blood, taken from a patient whose treatment included radiotherapy and nephrectomy. The chain has TRBV6-5 and TRBJ2-3; D ambiguous. This TCR was sampled from a man aged 45-65 years with renal cell carcinoma. This CDR3 reads CASRSGSSRTDTQYF. CDR3 in DNA: TGTGCCAGCAGGTCCGGGTCCTCCCGCACAGATACGCAGTATTTT.